These T cell receptor beta chains were read from a single sample in a study of a mutant IDH1 vaccine in newly diagnosed glioma. These receptors lack a known antigen. Here immunoSEQ multiplex PCR was the method, and the copy in TCRdb shows in-frame clones only, minus some. The data hold about 36,000 clones, with about four fifths observed a single time. The material sequenced was peripheral blood mononuclear cells (PBMCs), taken from a glioma patient whose treatment included an IDH1 peptide vaccine. These receptors all stem from a woman aged 25 to 39 with glioma. Some clones in this sample may be carry-over from other donors' samples. CDR3s include the opening cysteine and the closing phenylalanine or tryptophan. A D gene is named only where the DNA matches it firmly. The listing skips clone size in some rows; elsewhere it reads once, few, many or a size class.

d_call | j_call | clone_size | v_call | cdr3_aa | cdr3_nt
. | TRBJ2-3 | . | TRBV2 | CASSEQTSTDTQYF | TGTGCCAGCAGTGAGCAGACTAGCACAGATACGCAGTATTTT
TRBD1 | TRBJ2-5 | . | TRBV7-3 | CASSPSLGQGKETQYF | TGTGCCAGCAGCCCGTCTCTAGGACAGGGGAAAGAGACCCAGTACTTC
TRBD2 | TRBJ2-7 | few | TRBV6-4 | CASSGLAGSYEQYF | TGTGCCAGCTCGGGACTAGCGGGATCCTACGAGCAGTACTTC
. | TRBJ2-2 | . | TRBV10-1 | CASRSQNTGELFF | TGCGCCAGCAGGTCCCAGAACACCGGGGAGCTGTTTTTT
. | TRBJ2-7 | . | TRBV21-1 | CASSQGLKQYF | TGTGCCAGCAGCCAAGGGTTGAAGCAGTACTTC
TRBD2 | TRBJ2-5 | . | TRBV9 | CASSVAGRSGGQETQYF | TGTGCCAGCAGCGTAGCCGGACGTAGCGGGGGCCAAGAGACCCAGTACTTC
. | TRBJ2-7 | . | TRBV19 | CANSGAFLNTPYEQYF | TGTGCCAATTCAGGGGCCTTCCTAAACACACCCTACGAGCAGTACTTC
. | TRBJ1-1 | . | TRBV19 | CASSTPVPAGYTEAFF | TGTGCCAGTAGTACCCCTGTCCCCGCAGGGTACACTGAAGCTTTCTTT
TRBD2 | TRBJ2-3 | . | TRBV9 | CASSDPAGGREDTQYF | TGTGCCAGCAGCGATCCAGCGGGAGGGCGTGAAGATACGCAGTATTTT
. | TRBJ2-5 | . | TRBV13 | CASSLTGEGETQYF | TGTGCCAGCAGCTTAACAGGGGAGGGGGAGACCCAGTACTTC
. | TRBJ1-5 | once | TRBV2 | CASSVGGDAQPQHF | TGTGCCAGCAGTGTCGGAGGGGACGCTCAGCCCCAGCATTTT
. | TRBJ2-1 | . | TRBV10-1 | CASSSEKRPYNEQFF | TGCGCCAGCAGTTCCGAAAAGCGGCCCTACAATGAGCAGTTCTTC
TRBD2 | TRBJ2-7 | . | TRBV4-1 | CASSQEVASGTKEQYF | TGCGCCAGCAGCCAAGAGGTGGCTAGCGGGACGAAAGAGCAGTACTTC
. | TRBJ1-5 | . | TRBV12-5 | CALPRNQPQHF | TGTGCCCTACCCCGCAATCAGCCCCAGCATTTT
TRBD1 | TRBJ1-2 | . | TRBV5-1 | CASSPEPGQGRGYTF | TGCGCCAGCAGCCCCGAACCCGGACAGGGCAGGGGCTACACCTTC
. | TRBJ2-6 | . | TRBV12-5 | CASGWGVGANVLTF | TGTGCTAGTGGTTGGGGGGTCGGGGCCAACGTCCTGACTTTC